These 2 T cell receptor beta chains were all obtained from the same sample, sequenced in a study of T cell responses to AZD1222 COVID-19 vaccine. Only in-frame clones appear in the TCRdb table, and some are missing; sequencing was by immunoSEQ multiplex PCR. The table lists some 150,000 clones, roughly nine tenths of them singletons. The sample here was peripheral blood, taken on day 0 of AZD1222 vaccination. The receptors here all came from an adult in good health.

This clone has more than one count but fewer than ten. The chain combines TRBV28 with TRBJ2-7, with a weak D call TRBD2 (6 bases). The CDR3 sequence is 15 residues long. V lost 1 base and J 1 base, leaving 11 bases between the germline ends. CDR1 is MDHEN and CDR2 is SYDVKM in the germline V gene. CDR3 nucleotide sequence: TGTGCCAGCAGTTTATCCGGCGGGGCTTCCTACGAGCAGTACTTC. Its translation is CASSLSGGASYEQYF.

V gene TRBV10-1 combines with J gene TRBJ1-2; 9 nucleotides line up with TRBD1. There are 15 residues in the CDR3. The V gene end was trimmed by 6 bases and the J gene end by 4 bases; junction bases not matched to a gene: 9. CDR1 WNHNN and CDR2 SYGVQD come from the germline V gene (reference sequence). The CDR3 nucleotides read TGCGCCAGCAGCGCCGGGGACAGGGAAACCTATGGCTACACCTTC. As protein: CASSAGDRETYGYTF.